This TCR beta chain is from a study of blood T cell repertoires in COVID-19. CDR3 length equals 12 residues. J was trimmed by 3 bases and V by 6 bases; bases with no gene match: 2. Germline V CDR1 and CDR2: SQVTM, ANQGSEA. TCRdb's copy holds only in-frame clones and misses some; the assay was immunoSEQ multiplex PCR. The table lists 95,000 to 150,000 clones, around 87% of them singletons. The receptor was derived from a woman in her seventies with acute or convalescent COVID-19. The V call is TRBV29-1, the J call TRBJ2-5, with 9 bases fitting TRBD1. Material: peripheral blood. The CDR3 DNA follows: TGCAGCGTAGGACAGGGGAAAGAGACCCAGTACTTC. This gives the protein CSVGQGKETQYF.